Listed here are 13 T cell receptor beta chains from one sample, sequenced in a study of blood T cell repertoires in COVID-19. Data came from immunoSEQ multiplex PCR; TCRdb stores just in-frame clones and leaves some out. The table records a few hundred thousand clones, around 84% of them present only once. Material: PBMCs or T cells enriched from blood (not recorded which). The receptors come from a woman in her thirties or forties with acute COVID-19.

The chain joins TRBV3-1 (or the pseudogene TRBV3-2) to TRBJ1-2; TRBD1 agrees at 9 bases. This CDR3 has 16 residues. Germline V gene data show CDR1 as LGHDT and CDR2 as YNNKEL (reference sequence). V lost 1 base to trimming and J lost 3 bases; unmatched junction nucleotides: 6. CDR3 residues: CASSQVQGQGYYGYTF. DNA for the CDR3: TGTGCCAGCAGCCAAGTTCAAGGACAGGGGTACTATGGCTACACCTTC.

V is TRBV27 and J is TRBJ1-1; D call uncertain. V dropped 5 bases and J dropped 2 bases, with 15 bases sitting between them. CDR1 and CDR2 (germline): MNHEY, SMNVEV (reference sequence). This CDR3 is 15 amino acids long. The CDR3 sequence: CASSTRAPGNTEAFF. The CDR3 nucleotides are TGTGCCAGCAGTACCCGGGCGCCGGGAAACACTGAAGCTTTCTTT.

V usage is TRBV7-8 and J usage is TRBJ2-2, with D uncertain. CDR3 length: 14 residues. V was cut by 5 bases and J by 6 bases, with 13 bases left in between. CDR1 is SGHVS, CDR2 FQNEAQ, per germline. The CDR3 sequence: CASSPPPRSGELFF. CDR3 in DNA: TGTGCCAGCAGCCCCCCCCCGCGTTCCGGGGAGCTGTTTTTT. The variable domain in full, with the rest retrieved from reference TRBV7-8 and TRBJ2-2, is GAGVSQSPRYKVAKRGQDVALRCDPISGHVSLFWYQQALGQGPEFLTYFQNEAQLDKSGLPSDRFFAERPEGSVSTLKIQRTQQEDSAVYLCASSPPPRSGELFFGEGSRLTVL.

V and J are TRBV6-6 and TRBJ2-2, with D perhaps matching TRBD2 (6 bases). The CDR3 is 14 residues long. The germline CDR1 and CDR2 sequences are MNHNY and SVGAGI (reference sequence). V was trimmed by 10 bases and J by 7 bases, leaving 19 bases between them. CDR3 residues: CATEGADQIGELFF. CDR3 nucleotide sequence: TGTGCCACGGAGGGAGCGGATCAGATCGGGGAGCTGTTTTTT.

The chain recombines TRBV30 with TRBJ1-1; tentatively, D is TRBD1 (6 bases). V shed 3 bases and J shed 0 bases, with 17 bases lying between them. This CDR3 has 16 amino acids. Germline V CDR1 and CDR2: GTSNPN, SVGIG (reference sequence). This CDR3 is CAWRRQTGFMNTEAFF. CDR3 bases: TGTGCCTGGAGGAGACAGACAGGCTTCATGAACACTGAAGCTTTCTTT.

The chain joins TRBV19 to TRBJ1-1; perhaps TRBD1 as D (5 bases). There are 15 residues in the CDR3. Trimming removed 3 bases at V and 0 bases at J, with 11 bases between. Germline CDR1 is LNHDA and CDR2 is SQIVND (reference sequence). The DNA of the CDR3 is TGTGCCAGTAGTATGGGGCAGCTTCTGAACACTGAAGCTTTCTTT. As protein: CASSMGQLLNTEAFF.

The chain recombines TRBV7-9 with TRBJ2-3, with TRBD1 matching over 8 bases. This CDR3 comprises 14 residues. V lost 5 bases, J lost 3 bases, and 4 bases stayed unmatched. CDR1 SEHNR and CDR2 FQNEAQ come from the germline V gene (reference sequence). This CDR3 reads CASSPRGRTDTQYF. The CDR3 nucleotides read TGTGCCAGCAGCCCCAGGGGGCGGACAGATACGCAGTATTTT.

The chain has TRBV5-6 and TRBJ1-2, with 10 nucleotides matching TRBD1. Germline CDR1 reads SGHDT; CDR2 reads YYEEEE. The CDR3 covers 14 residues. V was pared by 0 bases and J by 8 bases, with 4 bases of the junction left unmatched. This CDR3 reads CASSLVGQGEGYTF. The CDR3 bases are TGTGCCAGCAGCTTGGTCGGACAGGGGGAAGGCTACACCTTC.

The V call is TRBV4-2, the J call TRBJ2-3, with TRBD2 matching 9 bases. Germline assignment: CDR1 LGHNA and CDR2 YNFKEQ. This CDR3 contains 18 residues. V lost 0 bases and J lost 5; bases outside the gene matches: 12. CDR3 in DNA: TGTGCCAGCAGCCAAGAAATCTTTGGCGGGGGGGCTGAAGATACGCAGTATTTT. Translating gives CASSQEIFGGGAEDTQYF.

The V call is TRBV5-1, the J call TRBJ1-4; D is unresolved. Trimming cost V 1 base and J 5 bases, with 9 bases left between them. In germline, CDR1 is SGHRS, CDR2 YFSETQ. The CDR3 has 14 residues. CDR3 DNA sequence: TGCGCCAGCAGCTTGACCGGGGAAAATGAAAAACTGTTTTTT. It encodes CASSLTGENEKLFF. The complete variable domain, with remaining parts taken from reference TRBV5-1 and TRBJ1-4, reads KAGVTQTPRYLIKTRGQQVTLSCSPISGHRSVSWYQQTPGQGLQFLFEYFSETQRNKGNFPGRFSGRQFSNSRSEMNVSTLELGDSALYLCASSLTGENEKLFFGSGTQLSVL.

The chain couples TRBV7-2 to TRBJ2-1, with D possibly TRBD1 on 6 matching bases. There are 15 residues in the CDR3. The germline V and J ends were trimmed by 4 bases and 1 base, with 11 bases remaining between them. Germline lookup yields CDR1 SGHTA and CDR2 FQGNSA. CDR3 region: CASSSGQSSYNEQFF. DNA for the CDR3: TGTGCCAGCAGCTCAGGACAGTCTTCCTACAATGAGCAGTTCTTC.

CDR3 coding DNA: TGTGCCAGCAGCCCAAACCGGGATTTGAACACTGAAGCTTTCTTT. Encoded protein: CASSPNRDLNTEAFF. The V call is TRBV5-4, the J call TRBJ1-1; no clear D gene. V gave up 4 bases and J gave up 0 bases, with 13 bases separating them. Germline V gene lookup returns CDR1 SGHNT and CDR2 YYREEE (reference sequence). CDR3 length: 15 amino acids.

This chain uses TRBV9 with TRBJ2-2, with a weak D call TRBD1 (8 bases). CDR1 is SGDLS, CDR2 YYNGEE, per germline. This CDR3 contains 17 residues. The V and J ends lost 4 bases and 4 bases respectively, with 20 bases between them. The CDR3 is CASSSPGGQETTGELFF. CDR3 bases: TGTGCCAGCAGCTCCCCGGGGGGACAGGAAACCACCGGGGAGCTGTTTTTT.